These 14 T cell receptor beta chains were all obtained from the same sample, sequenced in a study of T cells in Graves' hyperthyroidism and ophthalmopathy. Regions amplified from RNA transcripts were the TCR beta CDR3 regions. TCR CDR3 underwent first-round RT-PCR with the HTBI primer set. MiXCR, run by TCRdb on the multiplex PCR reads, gives a single entry per CDR3 protein. The top ten clones hold 5.8% of a sample with approximately 600,000 distinct CDR3 sequences, around 13% of them seen once. The source material was blood. Receptor source: a woman aged 30 to 39 with Graves' hyperthyroidism that later progressed to Graves' ophthalmopathy.

About this clonotype: A much larger clone differs by one base, so this may be a read error. This sequence joins TRBV28 and TRBJ2-1; 9 nucleotides line up with TRBD1. From germline, CDR1 is MDHEN and CDR2 SYDVKM. The CDR3 is 15 residues long. CDR3 region: CVSSPRDRAYSEQFF. As DNA, the CDR3 is TGTGTCAGCAGTCCTCGGGACAGGGCATACAGTGAGCAGTTCTTC.

This clonotype was observed a handful of times. The chain recombines TRBV4-3 with TRBJ1-5; D unclear. The germline V and J ends were trimmed by 1 base and 1 base, with 8 bases remaining between them. Germline loops: CDR1 LGHNA, CDR2 YSLEER. This CDR3 is built from 15 residues. The CDR3 DNA reads TGCGCCAGCAGCCAAGTCCTAGGGAGCAATCAGCCCCAGCATTTT. This codes for CASSQVLGSNQPQHF.

This clonotype was counted at least ten times. The chain is built from TRBV25-1 and TRBJ1-4, with D unclear. The CDR3 extends over 13 amino acids. In germline, CDR1 is MGHDK, CDR2 SYGVNS. The V and J ends lost 7 bases and 8 bases respectively, with 14 bases between them. The CDR3 sequence is CASIEGGSEKLFF. CDR3 in DNA: TGTGCCAGCATCGAGGGAGGGAGCGAAAAACTGTTTTTT.

This clonotype was picked up many times. This sequence joins TRBV2 and TRBJ2-5, with 9 bases matching TRBD1. The CDR3 consists of 14 residues. Germline V gene lookup returns CDR1 SNHLY and CDR2 FYNNEI. The trim removed 1 base at V and 13 bases at J, leaving 10 bases unmatched. This CDR3 reads CASSEGGQGPGGYF. CDR3 bases: TGTGCCAGCAGTGAAGGAGGACAGGGGCCGGGTGGGTACTTC.

This clonotype was picked up a small number of times. The chain is built from TRBV29-1 and TRBJ2-1; 7 bases align to TRBD1. Germline CDR1 and CDR2: SQVTM and ANQGSEA. The CDR3 has 14 amino acids. V was clipped by 3 bases and J by 8 bases; unmatched bases: 10. CDR3 region: CSVDEIRQGYEQFF. The CDR3 DNA reads TGCAGCGTTGATGAAATAAGACAGGGCTATGAGCAGTTCTTC.

This clonotype was observed many times. This sequence joins TRBV11-3 and TRBJ2-5, with 9 bases that match TRBD2. Unmatched junction bases numbered 11, after V lost 1 base and J lost 5 bases. Germline values: CDR1 SGHNT, CDR2 YENEEA. CDR3 length equals 17 residues. CDR3 amino acids: CASSLGFVAGGEETQYF. CDR3 in DNA: TGTGCCAGCAGCTTAGGGTTTGTGGCGGGAGGGGAGGAGACCCAGTACTTC.

There are a few counts of this clonotype. A much larger clone sits a single nucleotide away, making a read error possible. The CDR3 DNA sequence: TGTGCCAGCAGTGGTACTCAGTGGTACGTCCACGAGCAGTACTTC. Translated, it gives CASSGTQWYVHEQYF. This chain connects TRBV6-1 to TRBJ2-7; D is unresolved. V was pared by 4 bases and J by 5 bases, with 18 bases between. Germline V lookup: CDR1 MNHNS, CDR2 SASEGT. The CDR3 is 15 residues long.

This chain joins TRBV20-1 and TRBJ1-4; no clear D. Germline V gene lookup returns CDR1 DFQATT and CDR2 SNEGSKA (reference sequence). The CDR3 sequence is 12 residues long. V lost 5 bases and J 6 bases, leaving 10 bases between the germline ends. CDR3 protein: CSAPPEDEKLFF. The CDR3 bases are TGCAGTGCTCCCCCAGAGGATGAAAAACTGTTTTTT.

This clonotype appeared many times. The rearrangement uses TRBV29-1 and TRBJ2-3, with 12 positions matching TRBD2. The CDR3 has 17 residues. V lost 4 bases and J lost 1; bases outside the gene matches: 9. Per germline, CDR1 SQVTM and CDR2 ANQGSEA. The CDR3 is CSVVGLAGYRGTDTQYF. As DNA, the CDR3 is TGCAGCGTTGTAGGACTAGCGGGGTATCGGGGCACAGATACGCAGTATTTT.

The V call is TRBV30, the J call TRBJ2-5, with D unresolved. Trimming took 2 bases from V and 1 from J, leaving 14 bases between them. The CDR3 sequence is 15 residues long. Per germline, CDR1 GTSNPN and CDR2 SVGIG (reference sequence). CDR3 sequence (DNA): TGTGCCTGGAGTTCCATTTTAGTAAGCCAAGAGACCCAGTACTTC. Amino acid sequence: CAWSSILVSQETQYF. Using reference TRBV30 and TRBJ2-5 for the parts outside the CDR3, the full variable domain is SQTIHQWPATLVQPVGSPLSLECTVEGTSNPNLYWYRQAAGRGLQLLFYSVGIGQISSEVPQNLSASRPQDRQFILSSKKLLLSDSGFYLCAWSSILVSQETQYFGPGTRLLVL.

This clonotype was recorded many times. J is TRBJ2-1 and V is TRBV4-1, with TRBD2 as a possible D gene (6 bases). CDR1 and CDR2 (germline): MGHRA, YSYEKL. The ends were cut back, 0 bases at V and 4 bases at J, with 13 bases in the middle. The CDR3 has 16 amino acids. Written as DNA, the CDR3 is TGCGCCAGCAGCCAAGACGTTAGCGGAGGGTACAATGAGCAGTTCTTC. Translation gives CASSQDVSGGYNEQFF.

This clonotype has a count of ten or more. The chain couples TRBV5-1 to TRBJ1-1, with TRBD1 as a possible D gene (6 bases). The V gene lost 3 bases and the J gene lost 7 bases, with 13 bases spanning the gap. The V gene's germline CDR1 is SGHRS and CDR2 YFSETQ. The CDR3 runs 13 residues. The CDR3 sequence: CASSSSDSSEAFF. The CDR3 bases are TGCGCCAGCAGCTCTTCGGACAGCAGTGAAGCTTTCTTT.

This clonotype was seen more than once but under ten times. The V call is TRBV6-1, the J call TRBJ2-3; D perhaps matches TRBD1 (6 bases). The germline V and J ends were trimmed by 5 bases and 4 bases, with 13 bases remaining between them. Germline CDR1 and CDR2: MNHNS and SASEGT. The CDR3 length is 14 residues. The CDR3 bases are TGTGCCAGCAGTCCCTCCCCAGGGGCAGATACGCAGTATTTT. Protein sequence: CASSPSPGADTQYF.

This clonotype occurred many times. This chain connects TRBV19 to TRBJ2-1; no reliable D call. V lost 7 bases to trimming and J lost 0 bases, with 13 bases between them. Per the germline V gene, CDR1 is LNHDA and CDR2 is SQIVND (reference sequence). CDR3 size: 15 residues. CDR3 amino acids: CASTATVHSYNEQFF. Written as DNA, the CDR3 is TGTGCCAGTACGGCCACCGTTCACTCCTACAATGAGCAGTTCTTC.